These 27 T cell receptor beta chains were all obtained from the same sample, sequenced in a study of T cell responses to AZD1222 COVID-19 vaccine. TCRdb's copy holds only in-frame clones and misses some; the assay was immunoSEQ multiplex PCR. Of around 150,000 clones listed, roughly 89% were seen once; the top ten hold roughly 5%. This specimen consisted of peripheral blood, obtained on day 0 of AZD1222 vaccination. The receptors derive from an adult in good health.

The V and J genes are TRBV28 and TRBJ2-7, with D unclear. The CDR3 covers 13 residues. Germline V CDR1 and CDR2: MDHEN, SYDVKM. The V gene lost 7 bases and the J gene lost 2 bases, with 12 bases spanning the gap. The DNA of the CDR3 is TGTGCCAGCATGGGGTTTATAACCTACGAGCAGTACTTC. Translating gives CASMGFITYEQYF.

The chain joins TRBV19 to TRBJ2-5, with D perhaps matching TRBD2 (5 bases). The CDR3 extends over 13 amino acids. V lost 5 bases and J lost 1, with 8 bases in between. Germline V gene lookup returns CDR1 LNHDA and CDR2 SQIVND (reference sequence). CDR3 amino acids: CASSRGAQETQYF. CDR3 sequence (DNA): TGTGCCAGTAGTCGGGGAGCCCAAGAGACCCAGTACTTC.

V is TRBV2 and J is TRBJ2-7, with 7 bases fitting TRBD1. Germline values: CDR1 SNHLY, CDR2 FYNNEI. V lost 6 bases and J lost 5; bases outside the gene matches: 10. CDR3 size: 14 residues. CDR3 sequence reads: CASSTPGQLDEQYF. Written as DNA, the CDR3 is TGTGCCAGCAGCACTCCGGGACAGCTCGACGAGCAGTACTTC.

This chain links TRBV11-3 with TRBJ2-3; 8 bases are a match to TRBD1. Germline trimming cut 5 bases from V and 3 bases from J; bases unmatched to any gene: 7. This CDR3 spans 15 amino acids. CDR1 SGHNT and CDR2 YENEEA come from the germline V gene. The CDR3 protein is CASSATGGRTDTQYF. The CDR3 DNA reads as TGTGCCAGCAGCGCTACAGGGGGTAGGACAGATACGCAGTATTTT.

This sequence joins TRBV12-3 or TRBV12-4 and TRBJ2-7; D not resolved. V was cut by 1 base and J by 2 bases, with 6 bases left in between. CDR3 length: 13 amino acids. The CDR3, as DNA: TGTGCCAGCAGTTTAGTGCGGACCTACGAGCAGTACTTC. Protein sequence: CASSLVRTYEQYF.

The gene calls are TRBV3-1 (or the pseudogene TRBV3-2) and TRBJ2-1; 9 bases align to TRBD2. The CDR3 spans 15 residues. The V gene end was trimmed by 3 bases and the J gene end by 8 bases; junction bases not matched to a gene: 8. Germline V lookup: CDR1 LGHDT, CDR2 YNNKEL (reference sequence). The CDR3 reads CASSHSGSGRDEQFF. CDR3 coding DNA: TGTGCCAGCAGCCATAGCGGTAGCGGGAGAGATGAGCAGTTCTTC.

The chain joins TRBV28 to TRBJ1-5, with D perhaps matching TRBD1 (6 bases). The germline gives CDR1 MDHEN, CDR2 SYDVKM. V lost 5 bases, J lost 6 bases, and 11 bases lay in between. The CDR3 length is 13 residues. CDR3 in DNA: TGTGCCAGCAGTGGGGGCGGGATTCAGCCCCAGCATTTT. Protein product: CASSGGGIQPQHF.

The gene calls are TRBV19 and TRBJ2-1; tentative D call: TRBD2 (5 bases). V dropped 5 bases and J dropped 8 bases, with 19 bases sitting between them. The CDR3 length is 15 residues. CDR1 and CDR2 (germline): LNHDA, SQIVND (reference sequence). CDR3 in amino acids: CASSDGVGFVYEQFF. The CDR3 region has the DNA TGTGCCAGTAGTGACGGGGTCGGGTTTGTATATGAGCAGTTCTTC.

The chain carries TRBV2 and TRBJ2-1; 10 bases match TRBD2. CDR3 length equals 16 residues. J lost 6 bases, V lost 7 bases, and 12 bases had no gene match. Germline V CDR1 and CDR2: SNHLY, FYNNEI. The CDR3 loop reads CASNPPLAGASNEQFF. As DNA, the CDR3 is TGTGCCAGCAATCCCCCTCTAGCGGGAGCTTCCAATGAGCAGTTCTTC.

The J gene is TRBJ1-5, the V gene TRBV6-5; 7 positions match TRBD1. The V gene end was trimmed by 4 bases and the J gene end by 3 bases; junction bases not matched to a gene: 3. The germline V gene has CDR1 MNHEY and CDR2 SVGAGI. The length of the CDR3 is 14 residues. CDR3 in DNA: TGTGCCAGCAGTTTGGGACAGTTCAATCAGCCCCAGCATTTT. Amino acids: CASSLGQFNQPQHF.

The chain carries TRBV5-6 and TRBJ2-1, with D unclear. The CDR3 has 14 amino acids. V lost 6 bases and J lost 3, with 13 bases in between. CDR1 SGHDT and CDR2 YYEEEE come from the germline V gene. The CDR3 DNA follows: TGTGCCAGCAACTATGATGGCAACTACAATGAGCAGTTCTTC. The encoded protein is CASNYDGNYNEQFF. Complete variable domain (other parts from reference TRBV5-6 and TRBJ2-1): DAGVTQSPTHLIKTRGQQVTLRCSPKSGHDTVSWYQQALGQGPQFIFQYYEEEERQRGNFPDRFSGHQFPNYSSELNVNALLLGDSALYLCASNYDGNYNEQFFGPGTRLTVL.

In this sample, this clone turned up once. V usage is TRBV19 and J usage is TRBJ2-3, with TRBD2 matching 7 bases. Germline V gene lookup returns CDR1 LNHDA and CDR2 SQIVND (reference sequence). Trimming cost V 3 bases and J 6 bases; bases outside gene matches: 6. The CDR3 contains 14 residues. CDR3: CASSMERDVDTQYF. The CDR3 DNA reads TGTGCCAGTAGTATGGAGCGGGATGTGGATACGCAGTATTTT.

The chain links TRBV19 to TRBJ1-5; 9 bases are shared with TRBD1. The trim removed 4 bases at V and 5 bases at J, leaving 6 bases unmatched. The CDR3 contains 15 residues. Germline CDR1 reads LNHDA; CDR2 reads SQIVND (reference sequence). The CDR3 loop is CASSRTGEVHQPQHF. CDR3 bases: TGTGCCAGTAGTAGGACAGGGGAGGTTCATCAGCCCCAGCATTTT.

The V and J genes are TRBV18 and TRBJ2-7, with 8 bases identical to TRBD2. Trimming removed 6 bases from V and 0 bases from J; junction bases left unmatched: 4. From germline, CDR1 is KGHSH and CDR2 LQKENI. The CDR3 extends over 14 amino acids. For the CDR3, the DNA is TGTGCCAGCTCGGAGAGCGGGAGCTCCTACGAGCAGTACTTC. Its translation: CASSESGSSYEQYF.

This clone was counted once. The chain carries TRBV6-5 and TRBJ1-3; weak D call: TRBD1 (6 bases). This CDR3 has 15 residues. The V gene lost 7 bases and the J gene lost 8 bases, with 21 bases spanning the gap. Germline assignment: CDR1 MNHEY and CDR2 SVGAGI. The CDR3 DNA is TGTGCCAGCATCGCTGGCCAGGGGATGGTAGACACCATATATTTT. This gives the protein CASIAGQGMVDTIYF.

The V gene is TRBV10-3, the J gene TRBJ2-7; TRBD1 matches 7 bases. Germline loops: CDR1 ENHRY, CDR2 SYGVKD. J was trimmed by 6 bases and V by 6 bases; bases with no gene match: 5. The CDR3 consists of 12 residues. CDR3 protein: CAIRAQGSEQYF. For the CDR3, the DNA is TGTGCCATCAGGGCACAGGGGAGCGAGCAGTACTTC.

This clone occurred once. CDR3 region: CASSGWQEKLFF. CDR3 coding DNA: TGTGCCAGCAGTGGATGGCAGGAAAAACTGTTTTTT. This chain uses TRBV28 with TRBJ1-4; D unresolved. Looked up from germline, CDR1 is MDHEN and CDR2 is SYDVKM. Trimming cost V 5 bases and J 8 bases, with 9 bases left between them. The CDR3 contains 12 residues.

V gene TRBV6-2 or TRBV6-3 combines with J gene TRBJ1-5, with unresolved D. The V gene's germline CDR1 is MNHEY and CDR2 SVGEGT. V was trimmed by 6 bases and J by 3 bases, leaving 12 bases between them. The CDR3 length is 14 residues. CDR3 nucleotides: TGTGCCAGCAGCAAGGCAAAGGCCAATCAGCCCCAGCATTTT. This sequence encodes CASSKAKANQPQHF.

The chain links TRBV5-6 to TRBJ1-5; D call uncertain. The germline gives CDR1 SGHDT, CDR2 YYEEEE. The CDR3 length is 16 residues. Trimming cost V 2 bases and J 0 bases, with 12 bases left between them. This chain's CDR3 is CASSFGPFLSNQPQHF. The CDR3 DNA is TGTGCCAGCAGCTTCGGGCCATTTCTTAGCAATCAGCCCCAGCATTTT.

This clone has just a few counts. The chain joins TRBV11-2 to TRBJ2-1, with TRBD2 matching 8 bases. Germline V gives CDR1 SGHAT, CDR2 FQNNGV. The CDR3 runs 15 residues. Trimming removed 3 bases from V and 1 base from J; junction bases left unmatched: 2. The chain's CDR3 is CASSFQRGSYNEQFF. The CDR3 DNA is TGTGCCAGCAGCTTCCAGCGGGGGTCCTACAATGAGCAGTTCTTC.

This rearrangement joins TRBV9 to TRBJ2-7; maybe TRBD2 (6 bases). Trimming took off 4 bases at V and 0 bases at J, with 11 bases between the two ends. The CDR3 spans 14 residues. Germline V gives CDR1 SGDLS, CDR2 YYNGEE. The CDR3 coding sequence is TGTGCCAGCAGCTCCCTCGGGGGCTCCTACGAGCAGTACTTC. Translation gives CASSSLGGSYEQYF.

This clone was detected only once. The chain combines TRBV4-1 with TRBJ1-2; TRBD1 is a possible D gene (5 bases). The length of the CDR3 is 13 residues. Trimming shortened V by 0 bases and J by 8 bases, and 10 bases separated the two germline ends. Germline CDR1 is MGHRA and CDR2 is YSYEKL. CDR3 residues: CASSQDGGLGYTF. CDR3 bases: TGCGCCAGCAGCCAAGATGGGGGACTAGGCTACACCTTC.

There are a few counts of this clone. CDR3 DNA sequence: TGTGCCAGCAGCTCGATGTCCGGGAGTCCAGGCTACACCTTC. Translation gives CASSSMSGSPGYTF. The chain combines TRBV7-9 with TRBJ1-2; D is unresolved. Germline V gene sequence: CDR1 SEHNR, CDR2 FQNEAQ (reference sequence). Trimming removed 4 bases from V and 8 bases from J, with 17 bases in between. This CDR3 region has 14 residues. Based on the CDR3 plus reference TRBV7-9 and TRBJ1-2, the full variable domain is DTGVSQNPRHKITKRGQNVTFRCDPISEHNRLYWYRQTLGQGPEFLTYFQNEAQLEKSRLLSDRFSAERPKGSFSTLEIQRTEQGDSAMYLCASSSMSGSPGYTFGSGTRLTVV.

This clone was observed once. The J gene is TRBJ1-5, the V gene TRBV2, with D possibly TRBD1 on 6 matching bases. The V end lost 5 bases, the J end lost 10 bases, and 21 bases lay between the germline ends. The CDR3 has 15 residues. In germline, CDR1 is SNHLY, CDR2 FYNNEI. The CDR3 DNA reads TGTGCCAGCAGTCAAACAGGGTTAGGCGGGGATCCCCAGCATTTT. Its protein is CASSQTGLGGDPQHF.

This clone has a single count. This rearrangement joins TRBV7-2 to TRBJ1-6; D is possibly TRBD1 (6 bases). The CDR3 runs to 16 residues. V was cut by 5 bases and J by 9 bases, with 20 bases left in between. CDR1 and CDR2 from the germline V gene are SGHTA and FQGNSA. The CDR3 nucleotides read TGTGCCAGCAGCCCCCCGGGACAACACTACCTTTCACCCCTCCACTTT. Translated: CASSPPGQHYLSPLHF.

V usage is TRBV7-2 and J usage is TRBJ2-1, with D possibly TRBD1 on 5 matching bases. Trimming took 6 bases from V and 5 from J, leaving 26 bases between them. This CDR3 spans 18 amino acids. In germline, CDR1 is SGHTA, CDR2 FQGNSA. The CDR3: CASSSKGPGSSRNNEQFF. The CDR3 DNA follows: TGTGCCAGCAGTTCGAAGGGGCCGGGCTCCTCCAGGAACAATGAGCAGTTCTTC.

The CDR3, as DNA: TGTGCCAGTAGTTCCTGGGGACTAGCGGGAGCGTACGAGCAGTACTTC. It is translated as CASSSWGLAGAYEQYF. The chain has TRBV19 and TRBJ2-7; TRBD2 matches 14 bases. Trimming removed 5 bases from V and 4 bases from J; junction bases left unmatched: 7. Germline lookup yields CDR1 LNHDA and CDR2 SQIVND (reference sequence). CDR3 length: 16 amino acids.